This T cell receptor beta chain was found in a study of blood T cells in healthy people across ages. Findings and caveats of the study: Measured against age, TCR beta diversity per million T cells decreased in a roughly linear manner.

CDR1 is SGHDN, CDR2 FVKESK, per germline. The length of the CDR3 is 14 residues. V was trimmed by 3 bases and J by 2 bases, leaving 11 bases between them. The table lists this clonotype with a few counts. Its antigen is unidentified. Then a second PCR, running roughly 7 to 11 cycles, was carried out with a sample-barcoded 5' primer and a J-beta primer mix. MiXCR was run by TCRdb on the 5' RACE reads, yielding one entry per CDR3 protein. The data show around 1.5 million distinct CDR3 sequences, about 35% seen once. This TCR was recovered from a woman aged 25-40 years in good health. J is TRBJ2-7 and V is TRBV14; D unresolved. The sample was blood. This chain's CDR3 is CASSQGLRTYEQYF. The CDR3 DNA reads TGTGCCAGCAGCCAGGGCCTAAGGACCTACGAGCAGTACTTC.